This TCR beta chain emerged from a study of blood T cell repertoires in COVID-19. Turning to the study itself: Spain, Italy and the United States supplied samples that represented acute and convalescent COVID-19.

In the original workflow: Researchers report that nucleated cell counts were estimated from reference gene primer amplification. Assay: immunoSEQ multiplex PCR; the TCRdb copy retains only in-frame clones and omits some. V, J and clone size are those of that table, while D and trimming were read from the DNA. Here the sample spans about 73,000 clones, 82% being singletons. Per the germline V gene, CDR1 is LNHNV and CDR2 is YYDKDF (reference sequence). The V gene lost 0 bases and the J gene lost 0 bases, with 11 bases spanning the gap. This CDR3 has 16 residues. The chain couples TRBV15 to TRBJ2-5; tentative D call: TRBD1 (5 bases). Source material: peripheral blood. The origin of this receptor is an older woman with acute or convalescent COVID-19. The CDR3 loop is CATSRDPGSYQETQYF. For the CDR3, the DNA is TGTGCCACCAGCAGAGATCCAGGGTCGTACCAAGAGACCCAGTACTTC.